Listed here are 12 T cell receptor beta chains from one sample, sequenced in a study of blood T cells in healthy people across ages (dated by TCRdb to between 2014 and 2017). Library preparation was by 5' RACE. The sequencing machine was an Illumina HiSeq 2500. A second PCR of roughly 6 to 11 cycles was performed with a sample-barcoded 5' primer and a J-beta primer mix. TCRdb redid the processing of the public reads, applying fastp at Q25 and MiXCR, and retained in-frame beta chains. Each CDR3 protein appears once, grouped with its most common genes and DNA. Recorded for this sample are roughly 930,000 distinct CDR3 sequences; approximately 49% of them occurred a single time. In total, the top ten clones hold about an eighth of the sample. The sequenced material came from blood. The receptors come from a man aged 30 to 39 in good health.

This chain connects TRBV30 to TRBJ2-1; 7 bases match TRBD1. V trimming: 1 base; J trimming: 8 bases; junction bases outside the gene matches: 5. The CDR3 runs to 13 residues. Germline V gene sequence: CDR1 GTSNPN, CDR2 SVGIG (reference sequence). The CDR3 sequence: CAWSGGTEHEQFF. As DNA, the CDR3 is TGTGCCTGGAGTGGAGGGACAGAGCATGAGCAGTTCTTC.

This clonotype came up once. A much larger clone lies one base from this, so it may be a read error. This chain uses TRBV12-3 or TRBV12-4 with TRBJ2-1, with 8 bases aligning to TRBD2. The CDR3 is 15 residues long. The V segment lost 5 bases and the J segment 5 bases; nucleotides outside the gene matches: 8. CDR3: CASSVGDSGDNEQFF. The CDR3 nucleotides are TGTGCCAGCAGTGTGGGGGATAGCGGGGACAATGAGCAGTTCTTC.

Only a few counts were recorded for this clonotype. The chain combines TRBV15 with TRBJ2-3; possible D gene TRBD2, 6 bases. The germline V gene encodes CDR1 LNHNV and CDR2 YYDKDF (reference sequence). Trimming stripped 4 bases from V and 4 bases from J, with 12 bases between. The CDR3 runs to 14 residues. CDR3 bases: TGTGCCACCAGCACACGCGGGGTCCCAGATACGCAGTATTTT. It codes for CATSTRGVPDTQYF.

The chain joins TRBV21-1 to TRBJ2-3. TRBV21-1 is listed as a pseudogene. CDR3 size: 14 residues. CDR3 bases: TGTGCCAGCAGCAACCGGACCAACACAGATACGCAGTATTTT. This gives the protein CASSNRTNTDTQYF.

The rearrangement uses TRBV24-1 and TRBJ2-1; 9 bases agree with TRBD2. The CDR3 sequence is 17 residues long. Germline loops: CDR1 KGHDR, CDR2 SFDVKD. The V gene end was trimmed by 7 bases and the J gene end by 8 bases; junction bases not matched to a gene: 17. CDR3 nucleotide sequence: TGTGCCACCAGGGACAGCCCGGGACTAGCTCAAGAGGATGAGCAGTTCTTC. Translated: CATRDSPGLAQEDEQFF.

CDR3: CAWRPMGVAEYGYTF. CDR3 DNA sequence: TGTGCCTGGAGGCCTATGGGGGTCGCGGAATATGGCTACACCTTC. The chain combines TRBV30 with TRBJ1-2; D is possibly TRBD1 (5 bases). Germline V gives CDR1 GTSNPN, CDR2 SVGIG (reference sequence). The CDR3 loop spans 15 amino acids. Trimming stripped 3 bases from V and 5 bases from J, with 19 bases between.

The chain recombines TRBV20-1 with TRBJ2-7, with TRBD2 matching over 7 bases. In germline, CDR1 is DFQATT, CDR2 SNEGSKA (reference sequence). Trimming removed 0 bases from V and 1 base from J; junction bases left unmatched: 3. The CDR3 has 14 amino acids. The CDR3, as DNA: TGCAGTGCTAGAGAGGGAGGGGAGTCCTACGAGCAGTACTTC. Translated, it gives CSAREGGESYEQYF.

The chain couples TRBV30 to TRBJ1-6; 8 bases fit TRBD1. The V and J ends lost 7 bases and 5 bases, in that order; junction bases with no gene match: 4. Germline V gene data show CDR1 as GTSNPN and CDR2 as SVGIG (reference sequence). The CDR3 is 13 amino acids. The CDR3 nucleotides are TGTGCCTCCAAGACAGGGGATAATTCACCCCTCCACTTT. Its translation: CASKTGDNSPLHF.

The chain combines TRBV7-2 with TRBJ2-4; the D gene is possibly TRBD1 (5 bases). The last part of the DNA fits TRBJ2-7 better; the J call may be wrong. This CDR3 has 14 amino acids. CDR1 is SGHTA, CDR2 FQGNSA, per germline. This chain's CDR3 is CASSLADKTYEQYF. The DNA for the CDR3 is TGTGCCAGCAGCTTAGCGGACAAGACCTACGAGCAGTACTTC.

This clonotype was seen just once. This rearrangement joins TRBV3-1 to TRBJ2-1; 12 bases match TRBD2. Germline-derived CDR1 and CDR2 are LGHDT and YNNKEL (reference sequence). V shed 4 bases and J 0 bases; nucleotides not matched to a gene: 10. The CDR3 contains 19 residues. The CDR3 region is CASSRASGGDVSSYNEQFF. The CDR3 region has the DNA TGTGCCAGCAGCCGGGCTAGCGGGGGGGACGTAAGCTCCTACAATGAGCAGTTCTTC.

This clonotype was observed a handful of times. The chain has TRBV5-1 and TRBJ2-3; TRBD1 agrees at 7 bases. The CDR3 extends over 14 amino acids. The V segment lost 4 bases and the J segment 4 bases; nucleotides outside the gene matches: 6. Per the germline V gene, CDR1 is SGHRS and CDR2 is YFSETQ. The CDR3 sequence: CASSRDRDSDTQYF. The CDR3 DNA reads TGCGCCAGCAGCCGAGACAGGGATTCAGATACGCAGTATTTT. Complete variable domain (other parts from reference TRBV5-1 and TRBJ2-3): KAGVTQTPRYLIKTRGQQVTLSCSPISGHRSVSWYQQTPGQGLQFLFEYFSETQRNKGNFPGRFSGRQFSNSRSEMNVSTLELGDSALYLCASSRDRDSDTQYFGPGTRLTVL.

The V call is TRBV13, the J call TRBJ2-1; D is uncertain. This CDR3 region has 11 residues. CDR1 and CDR2 from the germline V gene are PRHDT and FYEKMQ (reference sequence). Trimming pared 10 bases from V and 9 bases from J, leaving 13 bases between. CDR3 in amino acids: CATSRVGEQFF. The CDR3 DNA is TGTGCCACTTCTAGGGTCGGTGAGCAGTTCTTC.